This T cell receptor (beta chain) emerged from a study of T cells after yellow fever vaccination. Study results and limitations: A limited proportion of clonotypes was detected within both the CD4 and CD8 compartments. Weaker, the secondary response peaked sooner, at day 5 versus 15. Booster samples showed a return of most primary-vaccination clones (roughly 96% CD4, 88% CD8).

This clonotype was detected a few times. Its target is unknown. The authors made TCR cDNA by 5'RACE template switching, adding a universal primer site and UMIs. TCRdb reprocessed the 5' RACE reads with MiXCR, giving one entry per CDR3 protein. The table shows approximately 450,000 distinct CDR3 sequences, with approximately 19% occurring only once. Germline CDR1 is SEHNR and CDR2 is FQNEAQ (reference sequence). CDR3 size: 15 residues. V lost 0 bases and J lost 1, with 9 bases in between. The specimen comprised PBMCs, sampled before the yellow fever booster vaccination. This clonotype was sampled from a man aged 18 to 29 who received the YFV17D yellow fever vaccine. The chain links TRBV7-9 to TRBJ1-1; D is unclear. CDR3 sequence: CASSLADGPNTEAFF. The CDR3 region has the DNA TGTGCCAGCAGCTTAGCCGACGGACCGAACACTGAAGCTTTCTTT.